Below are 28 T cell receptor beta chains sequenced from a single sample in a study of T cell repertoires in aging, cancer and after chemotherapy. The template was genomic DNA from peripheral blood, not RNA. A mixed TRB-A/B primer pool amplified rearranged TRB by multiplex touch-down PCR. TCRdb reanalysed the multiplex PCR reads using MiXCR and keeps one entry per CDR3 protein. The sample has 7,000 to 9,000 distinct CDR3 sequences, 35% to 50% seen once. What was sequenced was blood. The receptors derive from a human donor with a solid tumor.

This chain uses TRBV19 with TRBJ1-2; possible D gene TRBD1, 6 bases. V lost 6 bases and J 0 bases, leaving 11 bases between the germline ends. The CDR3 contains 14 residues. Germline V gives CDR1 LNHDA, CDR2 SQIVND (reference sequence). This CDR3 reads CASSHRASNYGYTF. The CDR3 nucleotides read TGTGCCAGTAGCCACAGGGCCTCTAACTATGGCTACACCTTC.

The chain is built from TRBV7-2 and TRBJ2-5; 16 bases fit TRBD2. CDR1 is SGHTA, CDR2 FQGNSA, per germline. V shed 5 bases, J shed 3 bases, and the junction held 3 bases outside the gene matches. The CDR3 runs 16 residues. The chain's CDR3 is CASSPGLAGGEETQYF. DNA of the CDR3: TGTGCCAGCAGCCCGGGACTAGCGGGAGGGGAAGAGACCCAGTACTTC.

This clonotype was seen more than once but under ten times. The V call is TRBV12-3 or TRBV12-4, the J call TRBJ2-3; tentatively, D is TRBD1 (5 bases). This CDR3 comprises 14 residues. V lost 5 bases and J lost 0, with 9 bases in between. The CDR3 nucleotides are TGTGCCAGCAGTGGGGCCTCTAGCACAGATACGCAGTATTTT. Amino acids: CASSGASSTDTQYF.

A few counts support this clonotype. The chain recombines TRBV11-3 with TRBJ2-1, with 9 bases lining up with TRBD2. Per germline, CDR1 SGHNT and CDR2 YENEEA. V lost 7 bases, J lost 9 bases, and 13 bases stayed unmatched. This CDR3 comprises 15 residues. CDR3 residues: CASTEGGGGAFEQFF. The CDR3 region has the DNA TGTGCCAGCACCGAAGGCGGCGGGGGGGCATTTGAGCAGTTCTTC.

The V gene is TRBV5-4, the J gene TRBJ2-7; 7 nucleotides match TRBD1. CDR1 is SGHNT, CDR2 YYREEE, per germline (reference sequence). This CDR3 comprises 14 residues. V shed 5 bases, J shed 8 bases, and the junction held 13 bases outside the gene matches. In DNA form, the CDR3 reads TGTGCCAGCAGTAAAATAGGGACAGCTCCTCAGCAGTACTTC. Its translation is CASSKIGTAPQQYF.

The chain couples TRBV5-4 to TRBJ2-7; the D call may be TRBD1 or TRBD2 (5 bases each). Germline V gene data show CDR1 as SGHNT and CDR2 as YYREEE (reference sequence). V dropped 4 bases and J dropped 2 bases, with 16 bases sitting between them. The CDR3 runs to 15 residues. The CDR3: CASSPRPGLTYEQYF. CDR3 bases: TGTGCCAGCAGCCCACGTCCGGGGCTTACCTACGAGCAGTACTTC.

V gene TRBV6-5 combines with J gene TRBJ2-2; D may be TRBD1 (5 bases). The length of the CDR3 is 15 residues. The germline gives CDR1 MNHEY, CDR2 SVGAGI. V was pared by 5 bases and J by 7 bases, with 17 bases between. CDR3 bases: TGTGCCAGCAGTGAGCAACAGGTCCTGAACGGGGAGCTGTTTTTT. It translates to CASSEQQVLNGELFF.

A single count supports this clonotype. The chain has TRBV14 and TRBJ2-2; no definite D call. There are 13 residues in the CDR3. V dropped 4 bases and J dropped 4 bases, with 7 bases sitting between them. Germline CDR1 and CDR2: SGHDN and FVKESK. In nucleotides, the CDR3 is TGTGCCAGCAGCCTGCGTATCACCGGGGAGCTGTTTTTT. This gives the protein CASSLRITGELFF.

This clonotype has just one count. The genes are TRBV7-9 and TRBJ2-1; D is uncertain. CDR1 and CDR2 (germline): SEHNR, FQNEAQ (reference sequence). The germline V and J ends were trimmed by 3 bases and 9 bases, with 12 bases remaining between them. The CDR3 runs 13 residues. The CDR3 sequence is CASSFSFSGEQFF. DNA of the CDR3: TGTGCCAGCAGCTTTAGCTTCTCTGGTGAGCAGTTCTTC.

The chain links TRBV29-1 to TRBJ1-4, with 7 bases that match TRBD1. The trim removed 6 bases at V and 7 bases at J, leaving 14 bases unmatched. The CDR3 has 15 amino acids. Germline CDR1 SQVTM, CDR2 ANQGSEA. The CDR3 DNA reads TGCAGCGTAACCCCGGGGGGCAGGGGGGGTGAAAAACTGTTTTTT. It yields the protein CSVTPGGRGGEKLFF.

This clonotype appeared a few times. The junction and the germline gene differ at one end; a read error may be behind it. The V call is TRBV5-6, the J call TRBJ2-2, with D perhaps being TRBD1 or TRBD2 (5 bases each). Germline values: CDR1 SGHDT, CDR2 YYEEEE. The CDR3 is 14 amino acids. The DNA of the CDR3 is TGTGCCAGCAGCTGGGGACGGGTTACCGGTGAGCTGTTTTTT. This encodes CASSWGRVTGELFF.

The chain recombines TRBV6-5 with TRBJ2-7; TRBD1 is a possible D gene (6 bases). The germline V gene encodes CDR1 MNHEY and CDR2 SVGAGI. Trimming removed 6 bases from V and 2 bases from J, with 14 bases in between. The CDR3 loop spans 14 amino acids. Written as DNA, the CDR3 is TGTGCCAGCAGCTCAGGGGATCCACCCTACGAGCAGTACTTC. Translating it yields CASSSGDPPYEQYF.

The chain combines TRBV5-1 with TRBJ1-2; 7 positions agree with TRBD1. This CDR3 has 16 amino acids. Unmatched junction bases numbered 15, after V lost 3 bases and J lost 7 bases. CDR1 SGHRS and CDR2 YFSETQ come from the germline V gene. The CDR3 DNA reads TGCGCCAGCAGCTGGGGATCAGGGGGGCTTGGTCGTGGCTACACCTTC. Translated, it gives CASSWGSGGLGRGYTF.

This clonotype is a singleton in its sample. V is TRBV5-6 and J is TRBJ1-3; the D is unclear. The germline gives CDR1 SGHDT, CDR2 YYEEEE. V dropped 8 bases and J dropped 0 bases, with 6 bases sitting between them. The CDR3 runs to 12 residues. In DNA form, the CDR3 reads TGTGCCAGTGACAACTCTGGAAACACCATATATTTT. Translating it yields CASDNSGNTIYF.

The chain is built from TRBV12-3 or TRBV12-4 and TRBJ1-2; D uncertain. The CDR3 length is 13 residues. V shed 3 bases and J shed 8 bases, with 13 bases lying between them. In DNA, the CDR3 is TGTGCCAGCAGTTTCCAAACAAATATAGGCTACACCTTC. This encodes CASSFQTNIGYTF.

This clonotype was seen a handful of times. The V gene is TRBV6-4, the J gene TRBJ2-3, with D hard to call. CDR3 size: 12 residues. Germline CDR1 is MRHNA and CDR2 is SNTAGT. V was shortened by 5 bases and J by 0 bases, with 3 bases between the two germline ends. CDR3 nucleotide sequence: TGTGCCAGCAGTCTTAGCACAGATACGCAGTATTTT. It yields the protein CASSLSTDTQYF.

The chain employs TRBV18 and TRBJ2-7; D gene uncertain. The length of the CDR3 is 12 residues. Trimming pared 5 bases from V and 2 bases from J, leaving 7 bases between. Germline CDR1 is KGHSH and CDR2 is LQKENI. The CDR3 is CASSSIAYEQYF. As DNA, the CDR3 is TGTGCCAGCTCAAGCATCGCCTACGAGCAGTACTTC.

This clonotype was recorded once. One end of the junction is discordant with germline, which a read error may explain. This chain joins TRBV11-2 and TRBJ2-5; maybe TRBD2 (7 bases). CDR1 is SGHAT and CDR2 is FQNNGV in the germline V gene. The CDR3 is 14 residues long. In nucleotides, the CDR3 is TGCGCCAGCAGCCAAGGTCGGGGGGCTGAGACCCAGTACTTC. It specifies CASSQGRGAETQYF.

The chain has TRBV6-5 and TRBJ2-3; 8 bases match TRBD2. Germline values: CDR1 MNHEY, CDR2 SVGAGI. The CDR3 is made up of 16 amino acids. V shed 6 bases and J 4 bases; nucleotides not matched to a gene: 12. CDR3 amino acids: CASSSLAGRLADTQYF. DNA for the CDR3: TGTGCCAGCAGCTCCTTAGCGGGGAGGCTCGCAGATACGCAGTATTTT.

This clonotype was counted only a few times. This chain's CDR3 is CASSNGVSNQPQHF. DNA of the CDR3: TGTGCCAGTAGTAATGGAGTTAGCAATCAGCCCCAGCATTTT. The chain links TRBV19 to TRBJ1-5, with D unclear. CDR3 length: 14 amino acids. The germline V gene encodes CDR1 LNHDA and CDR2 SQIVND (reference sequence). V was cut by 4 bases and J by 0 bases, with 7 bases left in between.

The rearrangement uses TRBV12-3 or TRBV12-4 and TRBJ1-1; D not resolved. Trimming cost V 3 bases and J 4 bases, with 9 bases left between them. This CDR3 region has 13 residues. The CDR3 sequence: CASSFGSSTEAFF. CDR3 nucleotides: TGTGCCAGCAGTTTTGGTTCTAGCACTGAAGCTTTCTTT.

This clonotype has more than one count but fewer than ten. The chain uses TRBV30 and TRBJ2-5; D call uncertain. Trimming took off 3 bases at V and 3 bases at J, with 11 bases between the two ends. The CDR3 runs 13 residues. Looked up from germline, CDR1 is GTSNPN and CDR2 is SVGIG (reference sequence). The CDR3 DNA reads as TGTGCCTGGAGCACCCATTTTGAAGAGACCCAGTACTTC. Translation gives CAWSTHFEETQYF.

This clonotype was observed a handful of times. The chain combines TRBV24-1 with TRBJ2-7, with a possible D match to TRBD1 (6 bases). The CDR3 runs to 18 residues. Between the trimmed V and J ends, which lost 0 bases and 6 bases, there was a span of 23 bases. Germline V gene data show CDR1 as KGHDR and CDR2 as SFDVKD. The CDR3 sequence is CATSDLQCVGRGTSEQYF. DNA for the CDR3: TGTGCCACCAGTGATTTGCAATGTGTCGGCAGGGGAACTAGCGAGCAGTACTTC.

The chain uses TRBV6-5 and TRBJ2-7; D might be TRBD1 or TRBD2, each matching 5 bases. In germline, CDR1 is MNHEY, CDR2 SVGAGI. This CDR3 region has 13 residues. The germline V and J ends were trimmed by 7 bases and 5 bases, with 15 bases remaining between them. CDR3 in amino acids: CASKSRDVHEQYF. Written as DNA, the CDR3 is TGTGCCAGCAAGTCAAGGGACGTCCACGAGCAGTACTTC.

The V call is TRBV20-1, the J call TRBJ2-3; a possible D gene is TRBD2 (6 bases). This CDR3 is built from 12 residues. Germline V gene data show CDR1 as DFQATT and CDR2 as SNEGSKA (reference sequence). CDR3 in amino acids: CAGGLSTDTQYF. CDR3 coding DNA: TGCGCTGGAGGGCTTTCCACAGATACGCAGTATTTT.

The chain has TRBV19 and TRBJ1-5, with no clear D. This CDR3 contains 15 residues. Germline lookup yields CDR1 LNHDA and CDR2 SQIVND (reference sequence). Trimming shortened V by 2 bases and J by 5 bases, and 13 bases separated the two germline ends. Here the CDR3 DNA reads TGTGCCAGTAGTATAATCGATGGAGGGTATCAGCCCCAGCATTTT. Protein product: CASSIIDGGYQPQHF. The full variable domain, its missing parts supplied by reference TRBV19 and TRBJ1-5, is DGGITQSPKYLFRKEGQNVTLSCEQNLNHDAMYWYRQDPGQGLRLIYYSQIVNDFQKGDIAEGYSVSREKKESFPLTVTSAQKNPTAFYLCASSIIDGGYQPQHFGDGTRLSIL.

V and J are TRBV6-1 and TRBJ2-3, with 9 positions matching TRBD2. This CDR3 contains 15 residues. Germline V lookup: CDR1 MNHNS, CDR2 SASEGT. V lost 4 bases to trimming and J lost 4 bases; unmatched junction nucleotides: 6. This CDR3 reads CASSVGLAGPDTQYF. CDR3 DNA: TGTGCCAGCAGTGTGGGGCTAGCGGGACCAGATACGCAGTATTTT.

This clonotype turned up a few times. V usage is TRBV6-1 and J usage is TRBJ1-4; D unresolved. The germline V gene encodes CDR1 MNHNS and CDR2 SASEGT. V lost 5 bases, J lost 4 bases, and 11 bases lay in between. This CDR3 has 14 amino acids. CDR3 in DNA: TGTGCCAGCAGTTACACGACCGTTAATGAAAAACTGTTTTTT. This sequence encodes CASSYTTVNEKLFF.